Described below is a single T cell receptor beta chain sequence and its context. The sample is drawn from a study of shared T cell receptors in the human thymus. Per germline, CDR1 LGHNA and CDR2 YNFKEQ. The CDR3 loop spans 17 amino acids. The V and J ends lost 0 bases and 1 base, in that order; junction bases with no gene match: 6. Repertoires were generated with immunoSEQ multiplex PCR, while TCRdb's copy carries only in-frame clones and drops some. The sample includes hundreds of thousands of clones, more than 70% of them seen just once. The sample was also linked to a second study, of human thymus T cells. That work contributes: Donor material was obtained from healthy Finnish infants undergoing corrective surgery for congenital heart defects. Corrective cardiac surgery supplied the resected thymus tissue. Apparent skewing of V and J gene usage characterized both thymic and blood repertoires. A high degree of thymic repertoire overlap among unrelated individuals was reported in related research.

Specimen: thymocytes. The chain is built from TRBV4-2 and TRBJ2-3; 8 nucleotides line up with TRBD2. The receptor's source is a boy in the first two years of life with a congenital heart defect. CDR3 sequence: CASSQETSEGGTDTQYF. Here the CDR3 DNA reads TGTGCCAGCAGCCAAGAGACTAGCGAGGGGGGCACAGATACGCAGTATTTT.